One sample yielded the 3 T cell receptor beta chains listed below, sequenced in a study of PD-1 blockade in classical Hodgkin lymphoma. The data were produced by immunoSEQ multiplex PCR, yet TCRdb's version contains in-frame clones alone and is incomplete. The sample comprises around 44,000 clones, 86% of which are singletons, and 5.5% to 6.5% rests with the top ten. Every patient was affected by relapse after autologous stem cell transplantation, while exposure to brentuximab vedotin was not uniform. The material was peripheral blood mononuclear cells (PBMCs), obtained before the second cycle of nivolumab. These receptors all stem from a human donor with classical Hodgkin lymphoma.

This chain connects TRBV5-1 to TRBJ2-3; D ambiguous. The CDR3 has 17 amino acids. Trimming pared 1 base from V and 2 bases from J, leaving 17 bases between. Germline V gene sequence: CDR1 SGHRS, CDR2 YFSETQ. For the CDR3, the DNA is TGCGCCAGCAGCTTGAGACCTATACCGGTACTCACAGATACGCAGTATTTT. Translation: CASSLRPIPVLTDTQYF.

The chain links TRBV7-2 to TRBJ2-3; D is uncertain. Per the germline V gene, CDR1 is SGHTA and CDR2 is FQGNSA. Trimming took off 5 bases at V and 6 bases at J, with 15 bases between the two ends. The CDR3 is made up of 14 amino acids. The CDR3 bases are TGTGCCAGCAGCCCTAGTTTTCGTTCGGATACGCAGTATTTT. Translation: CASSPSFRSDTQYF.

The chain is built from TRBV14 and TRBJ1-1; D is uncertain. The CDR3 runs 14 residues. The germline V gene has CDR1 SGHDN and CDR2 FVKESK. The V and J ends lost 4 bases and 1 base respectively, with 10 bases between them. The DNA for the CDR3 is TGTGCCAGCAGCCGCGTCCGGGGGAACACTGAAGCTTTCTTT. Its protein product is CASSRVRGNTEAFF.